The subject of this entry is one TCR beta chain. Its antigen is not known. These data originate in a study of shared clonotypes between healthy human individuals. Study-wide results and limits: The naive CD4 repertoires of several donors were compared, and about 5% of clonotypes were shared.

V lost 4 bases to trimming and J lost 3 bases; unmatched junction nucleotides: 6. This CDR3 comprises 15 residues. Germline assignment: CDR1 MGHDK and CDR2 SYGVNS. In the CD4+ fraction, cells were divided into CD45RA+ naive and CD45RA-negative memory subsets. In the source study's methods: As immunoSEQ supplied junction-only sequences (without quality scores), filtering differed. The method was immunoSEQ multiplex PCR; TCRdb's version includes in-frame clones alone and lacks a portion of them. The DNA was the basis for D and trimming; V, J and clone size are from that table. The data show 950,000 to 1,100,000 clones, around 78% seen once.

The sequencing sample was made of memory CD4+ T cells from PBMCs. Sample subset: CD45RA-negative fraction. The chain recombines TRBV25-1 with TRBJ2-3; 8 nucleotides line up with TRBD2. The clonotype was recovered from a man younger than 35 in good health. Some clones in this sample may be carry-over from other donors' samples. CDR3 sequence (DNA): TGTGCCAGCAGTGTCGTAGCGGGACGAACAGATACGCAGTATTTT. Translation: CASSVVAGRTDTQYF.